A selection of T cell receptor beta chains follows, all from one sample in a study of cytomegalovirus exposure and HLA in healthy donors. Repertoires were generated with immunoSEQ multiplex PCR, while TCRdb's copy carries only in-frame clones and drops some. The data contain about 120,000 clones, around 79% of them singletons. Sample: PBMCs. These receptors came from a woman aged 30 to 39 in good health and CMV-seropositive. CDR3s include the opening cysteine and the closing phenylalanine or tryptophan. D genes are given only for firm matches. Size is stated for part of the rows, as once, few or many counts, or as a class when the clone is expanded.

>.|.|TRBJ1-2|TRBV5-1
TGCGCCAGCAGCTTAGGGGGTACATCCAGTGGCTACACCTTC
CASSLGGTSSGYTF
>TRBD1|.|TRBJ2-5|TRBV5-1
TGCGCCAGCAGCTCGGGGACAGGGGAAAAGACCCAGTACTTC
CASSSGTGEKTQYF
>.|.|TRBJ2-6|TRBV5-1
TGCGCCAGCAGCGGAACAGGGACTGGGGCCAACGTCCTGACTTTC
CASSGTGTGANVLTF
>.|.|TRBJ2-5|TRBV15
TGTGCCACCAGCAGAGATTATGGGGGGAGCGAGACCCAGTACTTC
CATSRDYGGSETQYF
>.|.|TRBJ1-5|TRBV30
TGTGCCTGGAGTCGCGCCCAGGGCAATCAGCCCCAGCATTTT
CAWSRAQGNQPQHF
>.|once|TRBJ2-7|TRBV5-5
TGTGCCAGCAGCTTGGTACCAGGCTACGAGCAGTACTTC
CASSLVPGYEQYF
>TRBD2|.|TRBJ2-3|TRBV9
TGTGCCAGCAGCGTACTAGCGGGGTCAAAGATAACTAGCACAGATACGCAGTATTTT
CASSVLAGSKITSTDTQYF
>.|once|TRBJ1-2|TRBV5-6
TGTGCCAGCAGCTTGCGGGGCTATGGCTACACCTTC
CASSLRGYGYTF
>TRBD1|.|TRBJ2-5|TRBV28
TGTGCCAGCATCGACAGGGGAGAGACCCAGTACTTC
CASIDRGETQYF
>TRBD2|.|TRBJ2-4|TRBV19
TGTGCCAGTAGTATTACTAGCGGGGGCAACAAAAACATTCAGTACTTC
CASSITSGGNKNIQYF
>.|.|TRBJ1-1|TRBV28
TGTGCCAGCAGTTTCCCTTGGGCAGCAGGTGACATTGAAGCTTTCTTT
CASSFPWAAGDIEAFF
>TRBD1|.|TRBJ2-3|TRBV4-2
TGTGCCAGCAGCCCGACCGGGACAGGGGGCACGGGCACAGATACGCAGTATTTT
CASSPTGTGGTGTDTQYF
>TRBD1|.|TRBJ2-1|TRBV28
TGTGCCAGCAGACCAACGTGGGACAGGGGTCTTGTGGGGCAGTTCTTC
CASRPTWDRGLVGQFF
>.|.|TRBJ2-5|TRBV7-9
TGTGCCAGCAGCCTTAACGGACAGTCTCAAGAGACCCAGTACTTC
CASSLNGQSQETQYF